One sample yielded the 14 T cell receptor beta chains listed below, sequenced in a study of blood T cell repertoires in COVID-19 (dated by TCRdb to about 2020). Libraries came from the immunoSEQ multiplex PCR assay. As stored in TCRdb, this immuneACCESS dataset retains in-frame rearrangements with V and J assigned. A fraction of the clones does not appear; measured against another copy, unresolved V genes explain less than half of the discrepancy, and the remainder lacks a known reason. The sample table shows roughly 150,000 clones, and 60% to 85% are seen once. The leading ten clones occupy roughly 8.4% of the sample. Sequenced: peripheral blood. The source is a man aged 55-75 years with acute or convalescent COVID-19.

The rearrangement joins TRBV30 to TRBJ1-4, with D maybe TRBD1 (5 bases). Germline CDR1 GTSNPN, CDR2 SVGIG (reference sequence). The CDR3 spans 14 residues. The V end lost 3 bases, the J end lost 7 bases, and 15 bases lay between the germline ends. The CDR3 sequence is CAWSDDTGGEKLFF. CDR3 nucleotide sequence: TGTGCCTGGAGCGATGACACCGGGGGTGAAAAACTGTTTTTT.

The rearrangement uses TRBV7-7 and TRBJ2-2; D remains unclear. Germline V gene sequence: CDR1 SSHAT, CDR2 FNYEAQ (reference sequence). This CDR3 has 14 amino acids. V was pared by 0 bases and J by 1 base, with 3 bases between. For the CDR3, the DNA is TGTGCCAGCAGCTTAGCCCAGAACACCGGGGAGCTGTTTTTT. Protein sequence: CASSLAQNTGELFF.

The chain has TRBV5-1 and TRBJ2-5; 7 bases agree with TRBD1. Germline V gene sequence: CDR1 SGHRS, CDR2 YFSETQ. This CDR3 has 15 amino acids. V trimming: 4 bases; J trimming: 5 bases; junction bases outside the gene matches: 11. CDR3 DNA: TGCGCCAGCAGCGGGGGCAGAGGGGGCCAGGAGACCCAGTACTTC. Translating it yields CASSGGRGGQETQYF.

V is TRBV11-2 and J is TRBJ2-3; no definite D call. The germline V gene encodes CDR1 SGHAT and CDR2 FQNNGV. This CDR3 region has 16 residues. V gave up 5 bases and J gave up 0 bases, with 15 bases separating them. CDR3 DNA: TGTGCCAGCAGCCCAATGGTTGGTCGGAGCACAGATACGCAGTATTTT. It encodes CASSPMVGRSTDTQYF.

This chain links TRBV9 with TRBJ1-2, with D possibly matching TRBD1 (6 bases). Germline CDR1 reads SGDLS; CDR2 reads YYNGEE. This CDR3 has 17 residues. V gave up 3 bases and J gave up 3 bases, with 21 bases separating them. The CDR3 loop is CASSGWAGTNVDYGYTF. Here the CDR3 DNA reads TGTGCCAGCAGCGGATGGGCCGGGACAAATGTGGACTATGGCTACACCTTC.

The V call is TRBV5-1, the J call TRBJ2-5, with D maybe TRBD1 (5 bases). The CDR3 spans 14 residues. Germline loops: CDR1 SGHRS, CDR2 YFSETQ. Between the trimmed V and J ends, which lost 1 base and 3 bases, there was a span of 10 bases. The DNA of the CDR3 is TGCGCCAGCAGCTTGCAGCAGGGCGAAGAGACCCAGTACTTC. This encodes CASSLQQGEETQYF.

CDR3 protein: CASSQGESYGYTF. CDR3 nucleotide sequence: TGTGCCAGCTCACAGGGGGAGAGCTATGGCTACACCTTC. The rearrangement joins TRBV18 to TRBJ1-2; weak D call: TRBD1 (6 bases). CDR1 and CDR2 (germline): KGHSH, LQKENI. Trimming stripped 4 bases from V and 4 bases from J, with 10 bases between. This CDR3 comprises 13 residues.

The chain combines TRBV7-3 with TRBJ2-1; 7 positions agree with TRBD1. The V segment lost 5 bases and the J segment 9 bases; nucleotides outside the gene matches: 16. The CDR3 extends over 16 amino acids. Per germline, CDR1 SGHTA and CDR2 FQGTGA. CDR3 residues: CASSPGWTGDNSEQFF. DNA for the CDR3: TGTGCCAGCAGCCCGGGTTGGACAGGTGATAACAGTGAGCAGTTCTTC.

This clone has a single count. The chain links TRBV6-5 to TRBJ1-2; D uncertain. Germline V lookup: CDR1 MNHEY, CDR2 SVGAGI. Between the trimmed V and J ends, which lost 2 bases and 3 bases, there was a span of 13 bases. This CDR3 has 15 amino acids. Written as DNA, the CDR3 is TGTGCCAGCAGTTACGAGGCCCCTACGGACTATGGCTACACCTTC. Translating it yields CASSYEAPTDYGYTF.

The chain has TRBV12-3 or TRBV12-4 and TRBJ1-6; D remains unclear. The CDR3 covers 11 residues. V was trimmed by 7 bases and J by 9 bases, leaving 7 bases between them. The CDR3 loop reads CASTAGSPLHF. The CDR3 DNA reads as TGTGCCAGCACAGCGGGTTCACCCCTCCACTTT.

V gene TRBV19 combines with J gene TRBJ2-5, with 7 nucleotides matching TRBD1. The trim removed 5 bases at V and 4 bases at J, leaving 7 bases unmatched. This CDR3 spans 14 amino acids. Per the germline V gene, CDR1 is LNHDA and CDR2 is SQIVND (reference sequence). The CDR3 region is CASSEGAMGETQYF. The DNA of the CDR3 is TGTGCCAGTAGTGAGGGGGCGATGGGAGAGACCCAGTACTTC.

V usage is TRBV24-1 and J usage is TRBJ2-1; perhaps TRBD1 as D (6 bases). The V gene's germline CDR1 is KGHDR and CDR2 SFDVKD. This CDR3 spans 12 amino acids. Trimming left V 0 bases short and J 15 bases short, with 11 bases between. The CDR3 DNA is TGTGCCACCAGTGATTTGACAGGGTATCCGTTCTTC. It codes for CATSDLTGYPFF.

In DNA, the CDR3 is TGTGCCAGCAGCACCCCCGGGACAGGGACCTACGAGCAGTACTTC. Amino acids: CASSTPGTGTYEQYF. This chain links TRBV7-9 with TRBJ2-7; 9 nucleotides align to TRBD1. The CDR3 covers 15 residues. With V trimmed by 5 bases and J by 2 bases, 7 bases remained unmatched. Germline CDR1 is SEHNR and CDR2 is FQNEAQ (reference sequence).

The chain employs TRBV25-1 and TRBJ1-6; D is perhaps TRBD1 (5 bases). Trimming removed 7 bases at V and 7 bases at J, with 14 bases between. Germline assignment: CDR1 MGHDK and CDR2 SYGVNS. The CDR3 is 14 amino acids. The CDR3 coding sequence is TGTGCCAGCACCCGGACATCTAGAAATTCACCCCTCCACTTT. Protein product: CASTRTSRNSPLHF.